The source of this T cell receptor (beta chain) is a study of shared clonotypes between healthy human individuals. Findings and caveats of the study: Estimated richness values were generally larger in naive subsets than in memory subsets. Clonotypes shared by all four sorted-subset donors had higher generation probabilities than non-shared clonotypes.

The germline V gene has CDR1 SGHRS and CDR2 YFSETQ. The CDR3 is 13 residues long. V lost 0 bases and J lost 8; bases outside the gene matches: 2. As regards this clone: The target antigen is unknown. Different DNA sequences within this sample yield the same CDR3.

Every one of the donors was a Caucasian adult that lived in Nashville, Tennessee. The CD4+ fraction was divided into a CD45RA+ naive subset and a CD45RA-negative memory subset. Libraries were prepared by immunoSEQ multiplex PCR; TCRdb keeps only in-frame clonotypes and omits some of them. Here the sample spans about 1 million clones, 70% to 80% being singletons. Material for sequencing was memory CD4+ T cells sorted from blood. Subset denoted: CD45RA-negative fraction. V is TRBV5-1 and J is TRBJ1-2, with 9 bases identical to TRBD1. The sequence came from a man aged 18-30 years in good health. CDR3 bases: TGCGCCAGCAGCTTGGGACAGGGGGACGGCTACACCTTC. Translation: CASSLGQGDGYTF.